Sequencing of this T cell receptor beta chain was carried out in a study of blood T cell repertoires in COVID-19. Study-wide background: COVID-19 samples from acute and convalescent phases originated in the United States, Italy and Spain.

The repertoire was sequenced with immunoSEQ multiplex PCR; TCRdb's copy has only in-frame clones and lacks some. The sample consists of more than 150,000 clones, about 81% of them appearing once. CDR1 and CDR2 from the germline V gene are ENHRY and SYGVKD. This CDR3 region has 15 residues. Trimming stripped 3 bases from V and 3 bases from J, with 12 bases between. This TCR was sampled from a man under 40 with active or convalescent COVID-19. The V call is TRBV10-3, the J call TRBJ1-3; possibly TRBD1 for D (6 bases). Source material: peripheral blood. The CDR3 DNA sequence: TGTGCCATCAGTGACAGGGGCCGAAATGGAAACACCATATATTTT. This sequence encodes CAISDRGRNGNTIYF.